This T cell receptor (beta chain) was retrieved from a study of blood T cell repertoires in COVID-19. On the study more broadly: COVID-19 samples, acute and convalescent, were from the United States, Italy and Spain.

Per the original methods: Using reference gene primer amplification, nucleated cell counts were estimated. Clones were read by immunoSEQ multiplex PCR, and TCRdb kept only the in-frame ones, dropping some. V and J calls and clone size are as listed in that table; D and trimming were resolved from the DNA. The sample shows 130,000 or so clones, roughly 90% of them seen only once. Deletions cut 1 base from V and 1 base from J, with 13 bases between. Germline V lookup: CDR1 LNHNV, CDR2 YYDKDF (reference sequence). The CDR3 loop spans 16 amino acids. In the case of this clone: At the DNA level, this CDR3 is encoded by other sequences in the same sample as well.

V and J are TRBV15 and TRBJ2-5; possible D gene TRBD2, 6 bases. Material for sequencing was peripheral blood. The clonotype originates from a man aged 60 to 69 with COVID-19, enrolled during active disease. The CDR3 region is CATSRGGGATQETQYF. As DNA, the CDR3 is TGTGCCACCAGCAGAGGAGGCGGGGCCACCCAAGAGACCCAGTACTTC.